This paragraph covers one T cell receptor beta chain sequence. Its specificity is unknown. The material for each subset, its genomic DNA, was split evenly across several immunoSEQ plates. Replicate PCRs for sorted subsets used around 200 ng DNA; this equaled about 30,000 T cell genomes. Only in-frame clones appear in the TCRdb table, and some are missing; sequencing was by immunoSEQ multiplex PCR. Seen here are about 2 million clones, approximately 95% observed once, and the top ten hold approximately 0.13%. Unmatched junction bases numbered 6, after V lost 1 base and J lost 4 bases. Germline V gene data show CDR1 as SGHNT and CDR2 as YYREEE (reference sequence). The CDR3 has 15 amino acids. These data belong to a study of shared clonotypes between healthy human individuals. Study-wide background: Per donor, CD8 memory used one plate, CD8 naive used two, CD4 memory used three and CD4 naive used three.

Whole-study findings and limits: Non-shared clonotypes displayed generation probabilities falling below those of clonotypes present in all four donors.

The specimen was naive CD4+ T cells sorted from blood. Sample subset: CD45RA+ positively selected. This TCR came from a man aged 18 to 35 in good health. This sequence joins TRBV5-4 and TRBJ2-7; 9 bases are shared with TRBD1. In DNA form, the CDR3 reads TGTGCCAGCAGCTTGCCGGACAGGGGAAAGTACGAGCAGTACTTC. As protein: CASSLPDRGKYEQYF.